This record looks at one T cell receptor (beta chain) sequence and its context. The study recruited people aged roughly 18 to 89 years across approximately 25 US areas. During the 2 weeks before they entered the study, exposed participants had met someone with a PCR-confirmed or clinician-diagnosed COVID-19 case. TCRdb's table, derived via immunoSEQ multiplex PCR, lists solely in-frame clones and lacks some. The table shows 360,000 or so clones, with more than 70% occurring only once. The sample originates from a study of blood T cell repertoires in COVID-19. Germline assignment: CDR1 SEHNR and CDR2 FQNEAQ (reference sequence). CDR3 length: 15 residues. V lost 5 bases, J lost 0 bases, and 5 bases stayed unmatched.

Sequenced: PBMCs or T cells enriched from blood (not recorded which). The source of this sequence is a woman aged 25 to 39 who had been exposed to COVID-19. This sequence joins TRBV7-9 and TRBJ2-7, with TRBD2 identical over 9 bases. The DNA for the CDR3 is TGTGCCAGCAGCCCTCTAGCGGGATCCTCCTACGAGCAGTACTTC. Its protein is CASSPLAGSSYEQYF.